The 24 T cell receptor beta chains below come from one sample, sequenced in a study of blood T cell repertoires in COVID-19. Sequencing was performed with immunoSEQ multiplex PCR; in TCRdb, only in-frame clones are kept and a portion is missing. The sample consists of roughly 240,000 clones, roughly 82% of them appearing once. The sequenced material came from peripheral blood. The receptors derive from a woman of 80 years or more with COVID-19, enrolled during active disease.

The chain has TRBV10-3 and TRBJ2-1; D is perhaps TRBD2 (7 bases). Germline V gene lookup returns CDR1 ENHRY and CDR2 SYGVKD. This CDR3 is 18 amino acids long. The V end lost 7 bases, the J end lost 0 bases, and 22 bases lay between the germline ends. DNA for the CDR3: TGTGCCATCACCCCTGCTTCTCGCGGGGGCCCCTCCTACAATGAGCAGTTCTTC. It is translated as CAITPASRGGPSYNEQFF.

The chain is built from TRBV25-1 and TRBJ1-2, with 9 bases that match TRBD1. Germline lookup yields CDR1 MGHDK and CDR2 SYGVNS. The junction had 5 bases not matched to a gene; V was cut back by 5 bases and J by 7 bases. CDR3 length: 13 amino acids. CDR3 protein: CASSTQGASGYTF. CDR3 in DNA: TGTGCCAGCAGTACACAGGGGGCGTCTGGCTACACCTTC.

The rearrangement uses TRBV5-1 and TRBJ1-1; 7 nucleotides agree with TRBD1. Per the germline V gene, CDR1 is SGHRS and CDR2 is YFSETQ. V lost 0 bases to trimming and J lost 2 bases; unmatched junction nucleotides: 4. The length of the CDR3 is 15 residues. The CDR3 nucleotides read TGCGCCAGCAGCTTGGACGGGGACAGTAACACTGAAGCTTTCTTT. Its translation is CASSLDGDSNTEAFF.

This sequence joins TRBV7-9 and TRBJ2-1, with 10 positions matching TRBD2. Germline V gene sequence: CDR1 SEHNR, CDR2 FQNEAQ (reference sequence). There are 14 residues in the CDR3. Trimming at V came to 2 bases and at J to 7 bases, leaving 2 bases not matched to a gene. The CDR3 reads CASSLKREGNEQFF. The DNA of the CDR3 is TGTGCCAGCAGCTTAAAGCGGGAGGGGAATGAGCAGTTCTTC. Filled out from reference TRBV7-9 and TRBJ2-1, the complete variable domain reads DTGVSQNPRHKITKRGQNVTFRCDPISEHNRLYWYRQTLGQGPEFLTYFQNEAQLEKSRLLSDRFSAERPKGSFSTLEIQRTEQGDSAMYLCASSLKREGNEQFFGPGTRLTVL.

Concerning this clone: The identical CDR3 is also encoded by other nucleotide sequences in the sample. The gene calls are TRBV5-1 and TRBJ1-1; D is unclear. V was clipped by 0 bases and J by 2 bases, with 5 bases between them. Germline lookup yields CDR1 SGHRS and CDR2 YFSETQ. The CDR3 consists of 13 residues. In nucleotides, the CDR3 is TGCGCCAGCAGCTTGGTTCTAAACACTGAAGCTTTCTTT. Translated: CASSLVLNTEAFF.

V gene TRBV5-1 combines with J gene TRBJ2-5; TRBD2 agrees at 9 bases. Germline V gene sequence: CDR1 SGHRS, CDR2 YFSETQ. V lost 3 bases to trimming and J lost 4 bases; unmatched junction nucleotides: 10. This CDR3 spans 16 amino acids. The chain's CDR3 is CASSYGGGASGETQYF. The CDR3 nucleotides read TGCGCCAGCAGCTACGGCGGGGGGGCGAGTGGAGAGACCCAGTACTTC. Filled out from reference TRBV5-1 and TRBJ2-5, the complete variable domain reads KAGVTQTPRYLIKTRGQQVTLSCSPISGHRSVSWYQQTPGQGLQFLFEYFSETQRNKGNFPGRFSGRQFSNSRSEMNVSTLELGDSALYLCASSYGGGASGETQYFGPGTRLLVL.

This chain links TRBV30 with TRBJ1-2; 9 nucleotides agree with TRBD1. The CDR3 length is 12 residues. Trimming cost V 4 bases and J 12 bases; bases outside gene matches: 9. Germline CDR1 is GTSNPN and CDR2 is SVGIG (reference sequence). The CDR3 loop reads CAWIPLGTGNTF. The CDR3 DNA is TGTGCCTGGATTCCACTCGGGACAGGGAACACCTTC. Combining the CDR3 with reference TRBV30 and TRBJ1-2 gives the whole variable domain SQTIHQWPATLVQPVGSPLSLECTVEGTSNPNLYWYRQAAGRGLQLLFYSVGIGQISSEVPQNLSASRPQDRQFILSSKKLLLSDSGFYLCAWIPLGTGNTFGSGTRLTVV.

The V and J genes are TRBV5-6 and TRBJ2-1; 8 bases are shared with TRBD1. This CDR3 is built from 16 residues. Germline V gene data show CDR1 as SGHDT and CDR2 as YYEEEE. V was pared by 2 bases and J by 3 bases, with 7 bases of the junction left unmatched. The CDR3 sequence: CASSFFRTGIYNEQFF. CDR3 DNA sequence: TGTGCCAGCAGCTTTTTTAGGACAGGGATCTACAATGAGCAGTTCTTC.

This chain joins TRBV5-1 and TRBJ1-2; TRBD1 is a possible D gene (5 bases). V shed 0 bases and J shed 3 bases, with 15 bases lying between them. The germline CDR1 and CDR2 sequences are SGHRS and YFSETQ. The CDR3 loop spans 16 amino acids. Written as DNA, the CDR3 is TGCGCCAGCAGCTTGGCCGCAGGGCCCCTAGACTATGGCTACACCTTC. Translating gives CASSLAAGPLDYGYTF.

This chain links TRBV2 with TRBJ2-1; perhaps TRBD2 as D (6 bases). CDR1 and CDR2 from the germline V gene are SNHLY and FYNNEI. V was pared by 6 bases and J by 6 bases, with 12 bases between. The CDR3 has 13 amino acids. The DNA for the CDR3 is TGTGCCAGCAGAGGAGATAGCGGCAATGAGCAGTTCTTC. It specifies CASRGDSGNEQFF.

The V gene is TRBV4-3, the J gene TRBJ2-1, with a weak D call TRBD2 (7 bases). The CDR3 loop spans 19 amino acids. Trimming took 0 bases from V and 6 from J, leaving 24 bases between them. Germline CDR1 LGHNA, CDR2 YSLEER. The CDR3 loop reads CASSQDPFSIQGGGNEQFF. In DNA, the CDR3 is TGCGCCAGCAGCCAAGATCCCTTCAGCATCCAAGGGGGGGGCAATGAGCAGTTCTTC.

The chain has TRBV7-8 and TRBJ1-2; D call uncertain. This CDR3 contains 14 residues. The V gene's germline CDR1 is SGHVS and CDR2 FQNEAQ. V lost 5 bases and J lost 4, with 14 bases in between. CDR3 region: CASSPQAGSYGYTF. The CDR3 nucleotides read TGTGCCAGCAGCCCCCAAGCGGGCAGCTATGGCTACACCTTC.

The chain uses TRBV9 and TRBJ1-5; D remains unclear. The V end lost 2 bases, the J end lost 0 bases, and 6 bases lay between the germline ends. Per the germline V gene, CDR1 is SGDLS and CDR2 is YYNGEE. The CDR3 length is 14 residues. DNA of the CDR3: TGTGCCAGCAGCGTTACAGATAGCAATCAGCCCCAGCATTTT. Translating gives CASSVTDSNQPQHF.

The chain joins TRBV3-1 (or the pseudogene TRBV3-2) to TRBJ1-2; D gene uncertain. The CDR3 has 13 amino acids. V gave up 6 bases and J gave up 13 bases, with 21 bases separating them. Germline CDR1 is LGHDT and CDR2 is YNNKEL (reference sequence). CDR3 nucleotides: TGTGCCAGCAGACCGACGACCGGGAACCTCTTCACCTTC. Its translation is CASRPTTGNLFTF.

As regards this clone: At one boundary the junction diverges from the germline segment, which might be a read error. The chain uses TRBV2 and TRBJ2-2; D call uncertain. The CDR3 spans 13 residues. CDR1 SNHLY and CDR2 FYNNEI come from the germline V gene. CDR3 nucleotides: TGTGCCAGCAGAAAAGAAAACACCGAGGAGCTGTTTTTT. Its translation is CASRKENTEELFF.

This rearrangement joins TRBV18 to TRBJ2-7, with D possibly matching TRBD1 (5 bases). CDR3 length: 13 amino acids. Germline CDR1 and CDR2: KGHSH and LQKENI. V lost 1 base and J lost 6, with 10 bases in between. The CDR3 sequence is CASSPLDISEQYV. CDR3 coding DNA: TGTGCCAGCTCACCACTGGACATATCCGAGCAGTACGTC.

This clone was found once. The chain uses TRBV10-3 and TRBJ2-1; 9 bases match TRBD2. The germline CDR1 and CDR2 sequences are ENHRY and SYGVKD. The V segment lost 6 bases and the J segment 5 bases; nucleotides outside the gene matches: 8. There are 15 residues in the CDR3. CDR3 amino acids: CAISPASGADNEQFF. CDR3 sequence (DNA): TGTGCCATCAGCCCGGCTAGCGGGGCTGACAATGAGCAGTTCTTC.

V gene TRBV6-1 combines with J gene TRBJ2-7, with D perhaps matching TRBD2 (5 bases). The CDR3 sequence is 15 residues long. The V end lost 0 bases, the J end lost 3 bases, and 12 bases lay between the germline ends. Germline V lookup: CDR1 MNHNS, CDR2 SASEGT. The CDR3 region has the DNA TGTGCCAGCAGTGAAGCGATGAACAGCGGCTACGAGCAGTACGTC. Protein sequence: CASSEAMNSGYEQYV.

CDR3: CASTPHAGGGPNEQFF. As DNA, the CDR3 is TGTGCCAGCACTCCCCATGCGGGGGGCGGGCCAAATGAGCAGTTCTTC. This sequence joins TRBV28 and TRBJ2-1; 8 nucleotides match TRBD2. Germline-derived CDR1 and CDR2 are MDHEN and SYDVKM. The CDR3 has 16 amino acids. V gave up 7 bases and J gave up 7 bases; unmatched junction bases: 15.

The chain joins TRBV18 to TRBJ2-2; D is unresolved. Deletions cut 2 bases from V and 0 bases from J, with 13 bases between. Germline V gene lookup returns CDR1 KGHSH and CDR2 LQKENI. The CDR3 covers 17 residues. CDR3 protein: CASSPSFQLANTGELFF. Written as DNA, the CDR3 is TGTGCCAGCTCACCAAGTTTCCAACTCGCGAACACCGGGGAGCTGTTTTTT.

CDR3 residues: CASSEKTGGGTEAFF. Here the CDR3 DNA reads TGTGCCAGCAGCGAGAAGACAGGGGGAGGAACTGAAGCTTTCTTT. The chain combines TRBV7-2 with TRBJ1-1, with TRBD1 identical over 9 bases. Germline loops: CDR1 SGHTA, CDR2 FQGNSA. The CDR3 sequence is 15 residues long. Trimming at V came to 5 bases and at J to 5 bases, leaving 9 bases not matched to a gene.

This chain connects TRBV19 to TRBJ1-2; D might be TRBD1 (6 bases). The CDR3 has 15 residues. Trimming pared 5 bases from V and 6 bases from J, leaving 19 bases between. Germline V gene lookup returns CDR1 LNHDA and CDR2 SQIVND (reference sequence). This chain's CDR3 is CASSVAGANRDGYTF. In DNA form, the CDR3 reads TGTGCCAGTAGTGTAGCAGGGGCGAATCGGGATGGCTACACCTTC.

The V gene is TRBV6-2 or TRBV6-3, the J gene TRBJ2-7; tentatively, D is TRBD2 (6 bases). The CDR3 covers 14 residues. V was trimmed by 6 bases and J by 6 bases, leaving 18 bases between them. Germline V CDR1 and CDR2: MNHEY, SVGEGT. The CDR3 region has the DNA TGTGCCAGCAGCGACCCTCCGACTAGTTCCGAGCAGTACGTC. Its protein is CASSDPPTSSEQYV.

This chain joins TRBV5-5 and TRBJ1-5, with a tentative D call TRBD1 (6 bases). This CDR3 region has 18 residues. Germline CDR1 reads SGHKS; CDR2 reads YYEKEE (reference sequence). V was trimmed by 0 bases and J by 0 bases, leaving 16 bases between them. The CDR3 DNA reads as TGTGCCAGCAGCTTGGCTGGGGGCGCCGGCCTTAGCAATCAGCCCCAGCATTTT. Protein: CASSLAGGAGLSNQPQHF.